This T cell receptor beta chain was identified in a study of T cell responses to AZD1222 COVID-19 vaccine. The study, taken as a whole, reports: Repertoire sampling happened only post peak T cell response. Close to half of spike-specific TCRs reportedly recognize unmutated variant regions.

A note on this clone: Its antigen is currently unknown. Other DNA sequences in the same sample also yield this CDR3.

After removal of 2 bases from V and 3 bases from J, the junction contained 1 base not matched to a gene. Germline CDR1 reads SQVTM; CDR2 reads ANQGSEA. This CDR3 is 12 amino acids long. Clones were sequenced by immunoSEQ multiplex PCR, and TCRdb holds only the in-frame ones, with some missing. The repertoire holds over 150,000 clones, with about 85% as singletons. J is TRBJ2-7 and V is TRBV29-1, with 7 bases identical to TRBD2. The sequence was collected from an adult in good health. Sequencing used peripheral blood, obtained on day 0 of AZD1222 vaccination. The chain's CDR3 is CSVELADYEQYF. CDR3 in DNA: TGCAGCGTTGAACTAGCGGACTACGAGCAGTACTTC.